The T cell receptor (beta chain) under discussion was sequenced for a study of blood T cell repertoires in COVID-19. Assay: immunoSEQ multiplex PCR; the TCRdb copy retains only in-frame clones and omits some. The sample carries around 250,000 clones, about nine tenths recorded once. This CDR3 is 19 amino acids long. From germline, CDR1 is KGHSH and CDR2 LQKENI. The ends were cut back, 4 bases at V and 1 base at J, with 25 bases in the middle. The rearrangement joins TRBV18 to TRBJ2-5; possibly TRBD1 for D (5 bases). Input material: peripheral blood. The receptor's source is a man between 25 and 39 years old who had recovered from COVID-19. CDR3 sequence: CASSLSLEVARQIQETQYF. The CDR3 DNA sequence: TGTGCCAGCTCACTCTCCCTTGAAGTCGCCAGACAGATCCAAGAGACCCAGTACTTC.